This TCR beta chain was identified in a study of shared clonotypes between healthy human individuals. The overall study: Plates per donor: three CD4 naive, three CD4 memory, two CD8 naive, one CD8 memory.

The protocol was immunoSEQ multiplex PCR, while the TCRdb copy is restricted to in-frame clones and leaves out a portion. The repertoire holds around 700,000 clones, roughly 78% seen once, with 1.8% in the top ten. The donor cohort consisted entirely of Caucasian adults residing in Nashville, Tennessee. This clone was counted a single time. Germline V gene lookup returns CDR1 SGHNT and CDR2 YENEEA. V was trimmed by 6 bases and J by 0 bases, leaving 9 bases between them. The CDR3 runs to 14 residues. This TCR was recovered from a woman in her twenties or thirties in good health. The sample consisted of memory CD4+ T cells sorted from blood. Subset: CD45RA-negative fraction. The chain recombines TRBV11-3 with TRBJ2-1, with no clear D. In nucleotides, the CDR3 is TGTGCCAGCAGTTACATGAGCTCCTACAATGAGCAGTTCTTC. Protein sequence: CASSYMSSYNEQFF.